A single sample is the source of the 15 T cell receptor beta chains below, sequenced in a study of blood T cell repertoires in COVID-19. Sequenced by immunoSEQ multiplex PCR; TCRdb stores in-frame clones only, minus some. Altogether under 300,000 clones are present, 89% being singletons, with the ten largest covering 2% to 2.5%. Specimen: peripheral blood. All receptors come from a man aged 45-65 years with acute or convalescent COVID-19.

This chain uses TRBV5-6 with TRBJ1-3, with unresolved D. V dropped 4 bases and J dropped 3 bases, with 14 bases sitting between them. The CDR3 sequence is 15 residues long. Per germline, CDR1 SGHDT and CDR2 YYEEEE. DNA of the CDR3: TGTGCCAGCAGCCTGCCGGGGAATTATGGAAACACCATATATTTT. Translation gives CASSLPGNYGNTIYF.

The CDR3 DNA sequence: TGCGCCAGCAGTGAGGGGGTAGCGGGGGGCCAGGAGACCCAGTACTTC. It yields the protein CASSEGVAGGQETQYF. This chain links TRBV10-1 with TRBJ2-5; 10 bases align to TRBD2. With 2 bases clipped from V and 5 bases from J, the junction kept 8 bases outside the gene matches. In germline, CDR1 is WNHNN, CDR2 SYGVQD (reference sequence). CDR3 length equals 16 residues.

The CDR3 is CASSGGWGDSPLHF. The DNA of the CDR3 is TGTGCCAGCAGCGGTGGGTGGGGGGATTCACCCCTCCACTTT. The chain carries TRBV11-2 and TRBJ1-6; D is possibly TRBD1 (5 bases). Trimming removed 5 bases from V and 8 bases from J, with 13 bases in between. The CDR3 is 14 amino acids. Germline CDR1 reads SGHAT; CDR2 reads FQNNGV.

Only a few counts were recorded for this clone. This rearrangement joins TRBV27 to TRBJ1-5; D is undetermined. The CDR3 loop spans 15 amino acids. V dropped 5 bases and J dropped 2 bases, with 13 bases sitting between them. The germline V gene encodes CDR1 MNHEY and CDR2 SMNVEV (reference sequence). The CDR3 is CASSPGRYGNQPQHF. The CDR3 DNA reads TGTGCCAGCAGTCCCGGCAGGTACGGCAATCAGCCCCAGCATTTT.

The chain employs TRBV6-5 and TRBJ2-2; 10 bases align to TRBD2. Germline V CDR1 and CDR2: MNHEY, SVGAGI. CDR3 length equals 15 residues. V lost 8 bases and J lost 0; bases outside the gene matches: 3. CDR3 in amino acids: CASALAGANTGELFF. The CDR3 region has the DNA TGTGCCAGCGCGCTAGCGGGGGCGAACACCGGGGAGCTGTTTTTT.

The V gene is TRBV2, the J gene TRBJ1-1; TRBD1 matches at 7 bases. The CDR3 has 13 residues. The V and J ends lost 4 bases and 5 bases, in that order; junction bases with no gene match: 4. CDR1 is SNHLY and CDR2 is FYNNEI in the germline V gene. The DNA for the CDR3 is TGTGCCAGCAGTGTGACAGGGCGTACTGAAGCTTTCTTT. This translates into CASSVTGRTEAFF.

This clone has more than one count but fewer than ten. V and J are TRBV2 and TRBJ1-1; tentatively, D is TRBD1 (5 bases). The CDR3 runs to 14 residues. Germline V CDR1 and CDR2: SNHLY, FYNNEI. The V end lost 8 bases, the J end lost 5 bases, and 18 bases lay between the germline ends. The CDR3 sequence: CASDRQGRLTEAFF. CDR3 nucleotide sequence: TGTGCCAGCGACAGACAAGGCCGTCTTACTGAAGCTTTCTTT.

The count of this clone is one. The chain uses TRBV5-6 and TRBJ1-2, with TRBD1 as a possible D gene (6 bases). The germline CDR1 and CDR2 sequences are SGHDT and YYEEEE. The ends were cut back, 1 base at V and 5 bases at J, with 24 bases in the middle. This CDR3 has 18 residues. The CDR3 is CASSLLIGPGQGSYGYTF. The CDR3 bases are TGTGCCAGCAGCTTGTTAATAGGGCCGGGACAAGGGTCTTATGGCTACACCTTC.

The chain uses TRBV29-1 and TRBJ2-7; possible D gene TRBD1, 6 bases. The CDR3 runs to 14 residues. Germline-derived CDR1 and CDR2 are SQVTM and ANQGSEA. V was cut by 4 bases and J by 0 bases, with 13 bases left in between. The CDR3 sequence is CSVVRLDSSYEQYF. The DNA of the CDR3 is TGCAGCGTTGTACGTCTGGACAGCTCCTACGAGCAGTACTTC.

The chain uses TRBV2 and TRBJ1-4; possible D gene TRBD1, 5 bases. The CDR3 loop spans 15 amino acids. Germline V gene lookup returns CDR1 SNHLY and CDR2 FYNNEI. The ends were cut back, 2 bases at V and 4 bases at J, with 11 bases in the middle. The CDR3 region has the DNA TGTGCCAGCAGTGAATGGCAGGGACTTAATGAAAAACTGTTTTTT. This codes for CASSEWQGLNEKLFF.

The chain combines TRBV7-9 with TRBJ2-2; possibly TRBD1 for D (8 bases). Germline V gene data show CDR1 as SEHNR and CDR2 as FQNEAQ (reference sequence). V gave up 5 bases and J gave up 7 bases, with 17 bases separating them. The CDR3 has 15 amino acids. Here the CDR3 DNA reads TGTGCCAGCAGCCCCGGACAGGGAGGGATCGGGGAGCTGTTTTTT. Its protein product is CASSPGQGGIGELFF.

This clone came up once. The V gene is TRBV5-4, the J gene TRBJ1-2; 7 bases line up with TRBD1. Germline-derived CDR1 and CDR2 are SGHNT and YYREEE (reference sequence). This CDR3 has 15 amino acids. J gave up 3 bases and V 4 bases, and 9 bases lay outside the gene matches. In DNA, the CDR3 is TGTGCCAGCAGCCCAACCGGACAGGATTACTATGGCTACACCTTC. Translation gives CASSPTGQDYYGYTF. The full variable domain, its missing parts supplied by reference TRBV5-4 and TRBJ1-2, is ETGVTQSPTHLIKTRGQQVTLRCSSQSGHNTVSWYQQALGQGPQFIFQYYREEENGRGNFPPRFSGLQFPNYSSELNVNALELDDSALYLCASSPTGQDYYGYTFGSGTRLTVV.

This clone appeared once. The V call is TRBV28, the J call TRBJ2-2, with a possible D match to TRBD1 (6 bases). CDR1 is MDHEN and CDR2 is SYDVKM in the germline V gene. Deletions cut 10 bases from V and 6 bases from J, with 18 bases between. This CDR3 contains 14 residues. This CDR3 is CAISAQGSPGELFF. The CDR3 DNA reads TGTGCCATTTCCGCGCAGGGGTCACCCGGGGAGCTGTTTTTT.

This clone was detected once. The chain couples TRBV11-3 to TRBJ2-6; possibly TRBD2 for D (6 bases). The CDR3 is 12 amino acids. The germline V gene encodes CDR1 SGHNT and CDR2 YENEEA. The V end was cut by 5 bases, the J end by 9 bases, with 8 bases between. The CDR3 spells CASSLGGNVLTF. The CDR3 DNA reads as TGTGCCAGCAGCCTGGGAGGCAACGTCCTGACTTTC.

The chain joins TRBV24-1 to TRBJ2-7; 10 bases agree with TRBD1. Germline lookup yields CDR1 KGHDR and CDR2 SFDVKD. Unmatched junction bases numbered 4, after V lost 8 bases and J lost 1 base. The CDR3 extends over 14 amino acids. The CDR3 loop reads CATMGQGSSYEQYF. The CDR3 DNA reads TGTGCCACCATGGGACAGGGGTCTTCCTACGAGCAGTACTTC.